This T cell receptor beta chain originates from a study of breast tumors, draining lymph nodes, adjacent tissues. MiXCR, applied by TCRdb to the multiplex PCR reads, yields one record per CDR3 protein. The profile covers some 150,000 distinct CDR3 sequences, with approximately 20% appearing a single time and about 2.6% taken by the ten largest. Samples came from axillary lymph nodes draining the breast cancer. This clonotype was seen repeatedly, ten times or more. This TCR was sampled from a female donor with breast cancer. Some clones in this sample may be carry-over from other donors' samples. Sequenced material: axillary lymph node tissue.

The CDR3 protein is CASSLLAGANTGELFF. The CDR3 DNA reads as TGTGCCAGCAGTCTACTAGCGGGGGCGAACACCGGGGAGCTGTTTTTT. The chain joins TRBV12-3 or TRBV12-4 to TRBJ2-2; 11 nucleotides agree with TRBD2. CDR3 length: 16 residues. Trimming at V came to 5 bases and at J to 0 bases, leaving 2 bases not matched to a gene.